A selection of T cell receptor beta chains follows, all from one sample in a study of shared clonotypes between healthy human individuals. This table comes from immunoSEQ multiplex PCR, and its TCRdb copy is limited to in-frame clones, with some not included. This table holds 600,000 to 700,000 clones, roughly 73% found once. Input material: memory CD4+ T cells sorted from blood. Every receptor here comes from a woman under 40 in good health. CDR3s include the opening cysteine and the closing phenylalanine or tryptophan. Each record gives: D gene, J gene, V gene, clone size, CDR3 protein, CDR3 DNA. The D gene is left open where the match is weak. Size values are once, few and many counts, or a class for expanded clones, and some rows have none.

>TRBD2|TRBJ2-4|TRBV5-1|once
CASSLESSGGLWYF
TGCGCCAGCAGCTTGGAGTCTAGCGGCGGCCTCTGGTACTTC
>-|TRBJ1-4|TRBV2|-
CASSGEKLFF
TGTGCCAGCAGTGGTGAAAAACTGTTTTTT
>-|TRBJ2-3|TRBV6-6|-
CASTLGGLGDTDTQYF
TGTGCCAGCACCCTGGGGGGCCTTGGGGACACAGATACGCAGTATTTT
>TRBD2|TRBJ2-3|TRBV9|-
CASSEPGLAGKDTQYF
TGTGCCAGCAGCGAGCCAGGACTAGCGGGAAAAGATACGCAGTATTTT
>-|TRBJ1-2|TRBV4-3|-
CASSHPGSYGYTF
TGCGCCAGCAGCCACCCGGGCTCCTATGGCTACACCTTC
>-|TRBJ1-2|TRBV10-3|once
CAISESTVYGYTF
TGTGCCATCAGTGAGTCCACGGTCTATGGCTACACCTTC
>TRBD1|TRBJ2-1|TRBV11-2|few
CASSSRDRYNEQFF
TGTGCCAGCAGTTCCCGGGACAGGTACAATGAGCAGTTCTTC
>TRBD1|TRBJ2-7|TRBV5-1|-
CASSLGAGGFGEQYF
TGCGCCAGCAGCTTGGGGGCAGGGGGTTTCGGCGAGCAGTACTTC
>-|TRBJ1-4|TRBV15|-
CATSRGQGLTEKLFF
TGTGCCACCAGCAGGGGTCAGGGGCTGACTGAAAAACTGTTTTTT
>-|TRBJ2-4|TRBV15|-
CATSRGQGLASGSQNIQYF
TGTGCCACCAGCAGGGGACAGGGTTTGGCTAGCGGGAGCCAAAACATTCAGTACTTC
>-|TRBJ1-5|TRBV12-1|-
CASSFSPSAGPEPQHF
TGTGCCAGCAGCTTTTCTCCCTCGGCAGGCCCCGAGCCCCAGCATTTT
>TRBD2|TRBJ2-7|TRBV11-1|few
CASSSRLAGGYEQYF
TGTGCCAGCAGCTCCAGACTAGCGGGAGGCTACGAGCAGTACTTC
>-|TRBJ2-1|TRBV27|-
CASATLNNYNEQFF
TGTGCCAGCGCGACACTGAATAACTACAATGAGCAGTTCTTC
>-|TRBJ1-2|TRBV5-4|-
CASSPAGGYRGYTF
TGTGCCAGCAGCCCCGCGGGAGGCTATCGTGGCTACACCTTC
>-|TRBJ1-5|TRBV25-1|few
CASSEQGHQPQHF
TGTGCCAGCAGTGAACAGGGACATCAGCCCCAGCATTTT
>TRBD1|TRBJ1-1|TRBV28|-
CASSLRTGGRDEAFF
TGTGCCAGCAGTTTAAGGACAGGGGGCAGGGATGAAGCTTTCTTT
>-|TRBJ1-2|TRBV2|-
CASTRSYGYTF
TGTGCCAGCACACGAAGCTATGGCTACACCTTC
>TRBD2|TRBJ2-3|TRBV28|-
CASSPISGSMDTQYF
TGTGCCAGCAGTCCGATTAGCGGGAGCATGGATACGCAGTATTTT
>-|TRBJ1-3|TRBV27|-
CASGNGNTIYF
TGTGCCAGCGGGAATGGAAACACCATATATTTT